This entry concerns a single TCR beta chain. This specimen belongs to a study of control samples from healthy donors and cancer patients. CDR1 is SGDLS and CDR2 is YYNGEE in the germline V gene. With 0 bases removed from V and 1 base from J, the gap between germline ends came to 8 bases. This CDR3 contains 15 residues. Method: immunoSEQ multiplex PCR; TCRdb's copy keeps in-frame clones and lacks some. The table has about 86,000 clones, roughly nine tenths seen once. Input material: PBMCs. The receptor was derived from a woman in her fifties or sixties with colorectal cancer. The chain links TRBV9 to TRBJ1-5; D remains ambiguous. CDR3 nucleotides: TGTGCCAGCAGCGTAGGAGGATCGAGCAATCAGCCCCAGCATTTT. Its protein product is CASSVGGSSNQPQHF. Looking up the rest from reference TRBV9 and TRBJ1-5 gives the full variable domain: DSGVTQTPKHLITATGQRVTLRCSPRSGDLSVYWYQQSLDQGLQFLIQYYNGEERAKGNILERFSAQQFPDLHSELNLSSLELGDSALYFCASSVGGSSNQPQHFGDGTRLSIL.